This entry lists 3 T cell receptor beta chains sequenced from one sample in a study of T cells in Graves' hyperthyroidism and ophthalmopathy. What was amplified from RNA transcripts were TCR beta CDR3 regions. First-round RT-PCR with HTBI primers amplified the TCR CDR3 region. From the multiplex PCR reads, TCRdb called clonotypes with MiXCR, one entry per CDR3 protein. This table holds about 350,000 distinct CDR3 sequences, 18% found once. Sample: blood. The receptor set was obtained from a woman in her forties with Graves' ophthalmopathy.

The table lists this clonotype with many counts. The chain links TRBV6-2 or TRBV6-3 to TRBJ2-7; 7 positions agree with TRBD2. V shed 3 bases, J shed 7 bases, and the junction held 3 bases outside the gene matches. Germline CDR1 reads MNHEY; CDR2 reads SVGEGT. CDR3 length: 12 amino acids. The CDR3 reads CASSYTGGEQYF. The CDR3 DNA follows: TGTGCCAGCAGTTATACGGGGGGTGAGCAGTACTTC.

This clonotype was counted many times. The chain links TRBV7-9 to TRBJ2-5; 8 bases match TRBD2. The CDR3 covers 16 residues. CDR1 is SEHNR and CDR2 is FQNEAQ in the germline V gene (reference sequence). Germline trimming cut 2 bases from V and 5 bases from J; bases unmatched to any gene: 10. The CDR3 nucleotides read TGTGCCAGCAGCTTACGAGCGGGAGCCCGAGGGGAGACCCAGTACTTC. The encoded protein is CASSLRAGARGETQYF.

This clonotype was seen only a few times. The CDR3 sequence: CASSHDRRDTIYF. The CDR3 region has the DNA TGTGCCAGCAGCCATGACAGAAGAGACACCATATATTTT. The gene calls are TRBV14 and TRBJ1-3; maybe TRBD1 (5 bases). In germline, CDR1 is SGHDN, CDR2 FVKESK. Trimming pared 3 bases from V and 8 bases from J, leaving 11 bases between. CDR3 length equals 13 residues.